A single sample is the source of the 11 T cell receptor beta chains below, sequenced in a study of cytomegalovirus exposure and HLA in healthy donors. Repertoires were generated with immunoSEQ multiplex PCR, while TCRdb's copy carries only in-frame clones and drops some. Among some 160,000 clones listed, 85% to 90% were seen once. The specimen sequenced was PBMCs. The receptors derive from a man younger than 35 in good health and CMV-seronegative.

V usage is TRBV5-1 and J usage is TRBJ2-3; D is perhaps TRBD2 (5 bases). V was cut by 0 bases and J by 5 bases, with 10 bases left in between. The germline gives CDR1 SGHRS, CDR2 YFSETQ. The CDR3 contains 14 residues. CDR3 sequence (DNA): TGCGCCAGCAGCTTGGAGGGCCGGGGAGATACGCAGTATTTT. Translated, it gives CASSLEGRGDTQYF.

The chain's CDR3 is CASSRGAGAQTQETQYF. CDR3 nucleotide sequence: TGTGCCAGCAGCCGAGGGGCAGGGGCCCAAACTCAAGAGACCCAGTACTTC. The chain employs TRBV11-3 and TRBJ2-5; D may be TRBD1 (6 bases). V was pared by 5 bases and J by 2 bases, with 21 bases between. From germline, CDR1 is SGHNT and CDR2 YENEEA. This CDR3 is 17 amino acids long.

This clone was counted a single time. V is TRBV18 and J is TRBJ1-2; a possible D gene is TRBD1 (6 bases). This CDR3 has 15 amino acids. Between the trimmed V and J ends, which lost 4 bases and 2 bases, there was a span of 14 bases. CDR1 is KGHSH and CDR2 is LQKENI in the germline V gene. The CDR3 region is CASSLQGSENYGYTF. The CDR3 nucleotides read TGTGCCAGCTCACTACAGGGCTCTGAGAACTATGGCTACACCTTC.

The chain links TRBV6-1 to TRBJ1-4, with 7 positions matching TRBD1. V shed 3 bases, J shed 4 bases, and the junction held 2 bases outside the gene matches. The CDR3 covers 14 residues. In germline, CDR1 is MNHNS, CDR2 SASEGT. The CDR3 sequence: CASSEDRINEKLFF. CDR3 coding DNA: TGTGCCAGCAGTGAGGACAGGATTAATGAAAAACTGTTTTTT.

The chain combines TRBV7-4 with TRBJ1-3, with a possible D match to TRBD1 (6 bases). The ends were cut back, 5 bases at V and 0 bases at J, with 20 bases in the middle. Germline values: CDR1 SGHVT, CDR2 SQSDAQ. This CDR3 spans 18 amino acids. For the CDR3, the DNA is TGTGCCAGCAGCAGCTACAGGGCTCGCGCCTACTCTGGAAACACCATATATTTT. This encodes CASSSYRARAYSGNTIYF.

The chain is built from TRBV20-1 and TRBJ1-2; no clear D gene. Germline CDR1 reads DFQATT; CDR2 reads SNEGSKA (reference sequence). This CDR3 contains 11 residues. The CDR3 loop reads CSVSANYGYTF. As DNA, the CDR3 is TGCAGCGTTAGCGCTAACTATGGCTACACCTTC.

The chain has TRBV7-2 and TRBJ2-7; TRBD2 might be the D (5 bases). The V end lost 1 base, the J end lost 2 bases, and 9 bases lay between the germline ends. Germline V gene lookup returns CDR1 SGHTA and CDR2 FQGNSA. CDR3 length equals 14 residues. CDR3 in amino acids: CASSLELVAYEQYF. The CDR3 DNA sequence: TGTGCCAGCAGCTTAGAACTAGTTGCCTACGAGCAGTACTTC.

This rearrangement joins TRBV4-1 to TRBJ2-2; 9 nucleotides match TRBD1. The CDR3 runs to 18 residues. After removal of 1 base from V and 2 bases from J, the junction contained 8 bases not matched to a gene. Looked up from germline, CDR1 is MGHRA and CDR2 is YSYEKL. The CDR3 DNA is TGCGCCAGCAGCCAAGGGGACAAGACAGGGGGAAACACCGGGGAGCTGTTTTTT. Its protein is CASSQGDKTGGNTGELFF.

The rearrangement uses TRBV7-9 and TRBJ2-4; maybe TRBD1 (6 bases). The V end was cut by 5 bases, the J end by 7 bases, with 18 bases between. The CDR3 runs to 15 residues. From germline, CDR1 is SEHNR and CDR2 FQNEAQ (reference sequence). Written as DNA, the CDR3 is TGTGCCAGCAGCCTCTCAGGGGATCTAAAGAACATTCAGTACTTC. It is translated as CASSLSGDLKNIQYF.

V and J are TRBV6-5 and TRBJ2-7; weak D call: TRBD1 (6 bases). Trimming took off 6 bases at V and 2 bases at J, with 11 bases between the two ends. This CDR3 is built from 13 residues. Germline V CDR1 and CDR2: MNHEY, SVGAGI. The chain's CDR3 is CASSHGDTYEQYV. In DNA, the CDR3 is TGTGCCAGCAGCCATGGGGACACCTACGAGCAGTACGTC.

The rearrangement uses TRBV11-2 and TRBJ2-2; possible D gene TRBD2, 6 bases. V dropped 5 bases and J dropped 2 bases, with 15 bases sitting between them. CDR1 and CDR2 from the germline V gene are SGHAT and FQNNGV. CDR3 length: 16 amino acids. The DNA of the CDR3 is TGTGCCAGCAGCATCCATCCGGGACTCAACACCGGGGAGCTGTTTTTT. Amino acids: CASSIHPGLNTGELFF.